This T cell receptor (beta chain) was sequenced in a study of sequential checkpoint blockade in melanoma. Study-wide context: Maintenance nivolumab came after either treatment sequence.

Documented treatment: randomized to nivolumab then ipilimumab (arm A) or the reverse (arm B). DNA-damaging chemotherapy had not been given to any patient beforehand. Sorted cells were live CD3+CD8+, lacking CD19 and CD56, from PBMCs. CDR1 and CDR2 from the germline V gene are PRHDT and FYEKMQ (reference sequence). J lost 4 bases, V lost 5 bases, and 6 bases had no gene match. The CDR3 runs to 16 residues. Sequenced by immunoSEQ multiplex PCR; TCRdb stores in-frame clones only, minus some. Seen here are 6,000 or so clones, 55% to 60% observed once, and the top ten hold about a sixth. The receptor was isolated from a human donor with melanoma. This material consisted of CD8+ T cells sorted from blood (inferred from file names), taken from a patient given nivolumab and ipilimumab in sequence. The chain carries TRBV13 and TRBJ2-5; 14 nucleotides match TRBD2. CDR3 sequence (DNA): TGTGCCAGCAGCCCCGGGACTAGCGGGAGACGAGAGACCCAGTACTTC. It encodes CASSPGTSGRRETQYF. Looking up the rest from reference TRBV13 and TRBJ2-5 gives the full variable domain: AAGVIQSPRHLIKEKRETATLKCYPIPRHDTVYWYQQGPGQDPQFLISFYEKMQSDKGSIPDRFSAQQFSDYHSELNMSSLELGDSALYFCASSPGTSGRRETQYFGPGTRLLVL.